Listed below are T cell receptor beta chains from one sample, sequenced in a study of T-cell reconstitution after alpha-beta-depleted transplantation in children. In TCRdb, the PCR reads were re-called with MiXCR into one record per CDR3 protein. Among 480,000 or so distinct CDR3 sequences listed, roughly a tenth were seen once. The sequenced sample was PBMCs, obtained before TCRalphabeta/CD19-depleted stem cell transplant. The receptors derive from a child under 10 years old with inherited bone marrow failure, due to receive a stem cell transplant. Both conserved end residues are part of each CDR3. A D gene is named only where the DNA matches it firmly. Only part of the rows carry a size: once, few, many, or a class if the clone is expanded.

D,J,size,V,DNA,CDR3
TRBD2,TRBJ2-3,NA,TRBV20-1,TGCAGTGCTAGTGTACTAGCGTCCCCAGATACGCAGTATTTT,CSASVLASPDTQYF
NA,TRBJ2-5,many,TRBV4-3,TGCGCCAGCAGCCAAGAGGTTAGCGGATACCAAGAGACCCAGTACTTC,CASSQEVSGYQETQYF
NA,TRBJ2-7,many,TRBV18,TGTGCCAGCTCACTCGACTGGGGCTCCTACGAGCAGTACTTC,CASSLDWGSYEQYF
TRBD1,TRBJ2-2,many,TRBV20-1,TGCAGTGCTACGACAGGGGTTCACGCCGGGGAGCTGTTTTTT,CSATTGVHAGELFF
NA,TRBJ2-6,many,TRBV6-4,TGTGCCAGCAGTGGGAAGGCTAGCTCTGGGGCCAACGTCCTGACTTTC,CASSGKASSGANVLTF
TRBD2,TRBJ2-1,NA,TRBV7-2,TGTGCCAGCAGCTTAACTAGCGCCCACTCCTACAATGAGCAGTTCTTC,CASSLTSAHSYNEQFF
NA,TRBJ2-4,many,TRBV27,TGTGCCAGCAGTTCTCGGGGGGCCAAAAACATTCAGTACTTC,CASSSRGAKNIQYF
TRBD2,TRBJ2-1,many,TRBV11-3,TGTGCCAGCAGCCCTAGCGGCGCCCCCAATGAGCAGTTCTTC,CASSPSGAPNEQFF
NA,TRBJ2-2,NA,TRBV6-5,TGTGCCAGCAGTTTCGATTGGGACACCGGGGAGCTGTTTTTT,CASSFDWDTGELFF
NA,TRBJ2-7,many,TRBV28,TGTGCCAGCAGTCCCCCCGCAACTAGAGAGCAGTACTTC,CASSPPATREQYF
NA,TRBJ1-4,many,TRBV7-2,TGTGCCAGCAGCTTAGGAGAGGGGGTGAATGAAAAACTGTTTTTT,CASSLGEGVNEKLFF
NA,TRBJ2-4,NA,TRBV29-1,TGCAGCGTTACCCCCACGGCCAAAAACATTCAGTACTTC,CSVTPTAKNIQYF
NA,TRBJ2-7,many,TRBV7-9,TGTGCCAGCAGCTTAGCTTACAGTTACGAGCAGTACTTC,CASSLAYSYEQYF
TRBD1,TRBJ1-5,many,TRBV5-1,TGCGCCAGCAGCCGGGACAGTAGCAATCAGCCCCAGCATTTT,CASSRDSSNQPQHF
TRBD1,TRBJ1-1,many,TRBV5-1,TGCGCCAGCAGCCTGACCCCCCGGGACAGGGGAGTCATCGGCACTGAAGCTTTCTTT,CASSLTPRDRGVIGTEAFF
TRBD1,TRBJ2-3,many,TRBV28,TGTGCCAGCAGTTTTGTATTCCAGGGGGCACCTAGCACAGATACGCAGTATTTT,CASSFVFQGAPSTDTQYF
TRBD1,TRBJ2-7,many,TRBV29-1,TGCAGCGGCGGGACAGGGGGCCCCTACTACGAGCAGTACTTC,CSGGTGGPYYEQYF
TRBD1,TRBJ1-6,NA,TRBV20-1,TGCAGTGCATTACGACAGGGCTTGAATTCACCCCTCCACTTT,CSALRQGLNSPLHF
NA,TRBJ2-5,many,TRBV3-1,TGTGCCAGCAGCCAAGGGCAGGAACAAGAGACCCAGTACTTC,CASSQGQEQETQYF
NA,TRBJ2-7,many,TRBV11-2,TGTGCCAGCAGCTTACACCTCCTCGGGACTCCCGAGCAGTACTTC,CASSLHLLGTPEQYF
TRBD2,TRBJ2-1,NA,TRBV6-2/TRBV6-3,TGTGCCAGCAGTTACTCGGGAGACCTAGCGGGGGTCTACAATGAGCAGTTCTTC,CASSYSGDLAGVYNEQFF
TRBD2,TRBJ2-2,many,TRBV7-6,TGTGCCAGCAGTCGAGTAAGACTAGCGGGAGGAGTCGGGGAGCTGTTTTTT,CASSRVRLAGGVGELFF
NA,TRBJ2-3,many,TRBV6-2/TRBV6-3,TGTGCCAGCAGTTACTCGTCCAGTCCAGATACGCAGTATTTT,CASSYSSSPDTQYF
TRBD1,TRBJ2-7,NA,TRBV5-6,TGTGCCAGCAGTCCTGGGACAGGGGTACCTCTGGAGCAGTACTTC,CASSPGTGVPLEQYF
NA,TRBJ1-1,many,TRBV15,TGTGCCACCAGCAGAGTGGGCGGAGAGAACACTGAAGCTTTCTTT,CATSRVGGENTEAFF
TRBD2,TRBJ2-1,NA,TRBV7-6,TGTGCCAGCAGCTACGGGGGGGCGGCCTTTTACAATGAGCAGTTCTTC,CASSYGGAAFYNEQFF
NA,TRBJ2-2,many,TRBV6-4,TGTGCCAGCAGTGATAAAGCGAACACCGGGGAGCTGTTTTTT,CASSDKANTGELFF
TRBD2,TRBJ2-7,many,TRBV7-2,TGTGCCAGCAGCTTAGTAGCGGGAGGTTACTCCTACGAGCAGTACTTC,CASSLVAGGYSYEQYF
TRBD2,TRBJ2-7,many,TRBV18,TGTGCCAGCTCACCACGGACTAGCGGCTACGAGCAGTACTTC,CASSPRTSGYEQYF
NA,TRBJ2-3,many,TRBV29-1,TGCAGCGTTGAGGGGAATGAATCAGATACGCAGTATTTT,CSVEGNESDTQYF
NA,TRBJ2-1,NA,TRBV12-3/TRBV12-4,TGTGCCAGCTTACAACAGGAGAGCTCCTACAATGAGCAGTTCTTC,CASLQQESSYNEQFF
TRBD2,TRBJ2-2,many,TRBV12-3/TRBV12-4,TGTGCCAGCAGTAAACTAGCGGGGACCTTAAACACCGGGGAGCTGTTTTTT,CASSKLAGTLNTGELFF
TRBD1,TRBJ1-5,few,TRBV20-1,TGCAGTGCTAGTGATGACAGGGACAATCAGCCCCAGCATTTT,CSASDDRDNQPQHF
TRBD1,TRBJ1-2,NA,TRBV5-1,TGCGCCAGCAGAACTTACGCCGGGACAGGGAGGGACTATGGCTACACCTTC,CASRTYAGTGRDYGYTF
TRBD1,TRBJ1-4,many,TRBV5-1,TGCGCCAGCAGCTCGGGACAGGGGAATGAAAAACTGTTTTTT,CASSSGQGNEKLFF